These T cell receptor beta chains were read from a single sample in a study of cytomegalovirus exposure and HLA in healthy donors. Some clones are missing from TCRdb's copy, which holds only in-frame ones; the method was immunoSEQ multiplex PCR. The data show 200,000 or so clones, with around 86% seen just once and over 5.5% held by the top ten. Sequencing was carried out using PBMCs. The receptors shown here come from a man in his forties in good health and CMV-seropositive. CDR3s include the opening cysteine and the closing phenylalanine or tryptophan. D genes are given only for firm matches. Clone size is given for some rows only: seen once, a few or many times, or a class if the clone is expanded.

size	V	J	D	DNA	CDR3
NA	TRBV5-4	TRBJ2-3	TRBD2	TGTGCCAGCAGCCCAATAGCGGGGAGCACAGATACGCAGTATTTT	CASSPIAGSTDTQYF
NA	TRBV5-4	TRBJ2-1	TRBD1	TGTGCCAGCAGCACACGGACAGGGCTGAATGAGCAGTTCTTC	CASSTRTGLNEQFF
NA	TRBV5-1	TRBJ1-1	NA	TGCGCCAGCAGTCAGGAGGGTCTTGAAGCTTTCTTT	CASSQEGLEAFF
NA	TRBV5-4	TRBJ2-7	NA	TGTGCCAGCAGCCCCGGTGGTATTGAGCAGTACTTC	CASSPGGIEQYF
NA	TRBV10-3	TRBJ2-7	NA	TGTGCCATCCGGCATGAGACATTCTACGAGCAGTACTTC	CAIRHETFYEQYF
NA	TRBV10-3	TRBJ2-7	NA	TGTGCCATCAGTGAGACTGACTCCTACGAGCAGTACTTC	CAISETDSYEQYF
NA	TRBV5-4	TRBJ2-1	NA	TGTGCCAGCAGCCGTCGGACCGAGGGGGTCAATGAGCAGTTCTTC	CASSRRTEGVNEQFF
NA	TRBV19	TRBJ1-2	TRBD1	TGTGCCAGTATGCCCAAGAACAGGGGTAATTGGTCGGACACCTTC	CASMPKNRGNWSDTF
NA	TRBV6-5	TRBJ2-7	TRBD1	TGTGCCAGCAGACCCTCAGGGACAGGGCTCTACGAGCAGTACTTC	CASRPSGTGLYEQYF
NA	TRBV19	TRBJ1-1	TRBD1	TGTGCCAGTAGTGGCCAGACAGGGTCGGGCGGGAACTTCTTT	CASSGQTGSGGNFF
few	TRBV11-3	TRBJ2-3	TRBD2	TGTGCCAGCAGCTTAAGGCCCCTTAGCGGGGGGGCGGTAGATACGCAGTATTTT	CASSLRPLSGGAVDTQYF
NA	TRBV7-9	TRBJ2-7	NA	TGTGCCAGCAGCCCGGCGGGGATCATTTACGAGCAGTACTTC	CASSPAGIIYEQYF
once	TRBV7-3	TRBJ2-1	TRBD2	TGTGCCAGCAGCCCGACCCCTAGCGGGGGGGCTAATGAGCAGTTCTTC	CASSPTPSGGANEQFF
once	TRBV5-1	TRBJ2-5	NA	TGCGCCAGCAGCATAACCCCTCAGGGGACCCAAGAGACCCAGTACTTC	CASSITPQGTQETQYF
NA	TRBV27	TRBJ2-7	NA	TGTGCCAGCAGTTTATCTCCTTCCTACGAGCAGTACTTC	CASSLSPSYEQYF
NA	TRBV6-6	TRBJ2-1	TRBD1	TGTGCCAGCAGTCTGGACAGGTTGAACAATGAGCAGTTCTTC	CASSLDRLNNEQFF
NA	TRBV7-3	TRBJ1-1	TRBD1	TGTGCCAGCAGCTTACAGGGGGGGAACACTGAAGCTTTCTTT	CASSLQGGNTEAFF
NA	TRBV14	TRBJ1-1	NA	TGTGCCAGCAGCCAAGATTTGATGGGGGCGGGCACTGAAGCTTTCTTT	CASSQDLMGAGTEAFF
NA	TRBV19	TRBJ2-1	NA	TGTGCCAGTCGTTTCGAGATCGCGCGGGGGCTACGATTGATACCCGATTACAATGAGCAGTTCTTC	CASRFEIARGLRLIPDYNEQFF
NA	TRBV19	TRBJ2-3	TRBD2	TGTGCCAGTACCCATAGCGGGGGGAAGACAGATACGCAGTATTTT	CASTHSGGKTDTQYF
few	TRBV29-1	TRBJ2-7	NA	TGCAGCGTTTTAATAGGACAATGGTCCTACGAGCAGTACTTC	CSVLIGQWSYEQYF
NA	TRBV11-3	TRBJ1-6	NA	TGTGCCAGCAGCTTAGAGGAGGATTCACCCCTCCACTTT	CASSLEEDSPLHF
NA	TRBV9	TRBJ1-3	NA	TGTGCCAGCAGCGCACCCGAGGGTTCGGGGTGGAGAAACACCATATATTTT	CASSAPEGSGWRNTIYF
once	TRBV9	TRBJ2-7	NA	TGTGCCAGCAGCGGAGAGAACGAGCAGTACTTC	CASSGENEQYF
NA	TRBV6-1	TRBJ2-7	NA	TGTGCCAGCAGTGATGGAGGACCTGCCTACGAGCAGTACTTC	CASSDGGPAYEQYF
NA	TRBV5-4	TRBJ2-1	NA	TGTGCCAGCAGCTTGTCCCTTGAGCAGTTCTTC	CASSLSLEQFF
NA	TRBV6-5	TRBJ1-6	NA	TGTGCCAGCAGTCCCATGAGTTCACCCCTCCACTTT	CASSPMSSPLHF
NA	TRBV7-2	TRBJ2-3	TRBD2	TGTGCCAGCAAACGGGGGGGCACCGGAGATACGCAGTATTTT	CASKRGGTGDTQYF
NA	TRBV27	TRBJ1-4	TRBD1	TGTGCCAGCAGTTCCCGACAGGGCCAAAATGAAAAACTGTTTTTT	CASSSRQGQNEKLFF